The clone carrying this T cell receptor beta chain was recorded a few times. Its target is unknown. In the library, individual cDNA molecules carried attached unique molecular identifiers. From the 5' RACE reads, TCRdb called clonotypes with MiXCR, one entry per CDR3 protein. Found here are around 80,000 distinct CDR3 sequences, 10% of them singletons; the top ten hold 8%. This record belongs to a study of early T cells in non-severe SARS-CoV-2 infection. Study summary: Whole-blood bulk RNA, unsorted, was sequenced, and chains were unpaired.

Points from the study as a whole: Anti-spike CD8 specificities were favored by VDJdb matching, whose results missed private and CD4 specificities.

This clonotype was obtained from an adult who was a healthcare worker with PCR-confirmed SARS-CoV-2 infection or an uninfected control (not recorded which). The starting material was whole blood, obtained at baseline.

In DNA, the CDR3 is TGTGCCAGCAGCTTTGGGACAGGGGGCAAAAACATTCAGTACTTC. Translated: CASSFGTGGKNIQYF. V usage is TRBV7-9 and J usage is TRBJ2-4; TRBD1 matches at 11 bases. The CDR3 loop spans 15 amino acids. Germline CDR1 SEHNR, CDR2 FQNEAQ (reference sequence). V lost 3 bases to trimming and J lost 3 bases; unmatched junction nucleotides: 1. The full variable domain, rest sourced from reference TRBV7-9 and TRBJ2-4, is DTGVSQNPRHKITKRGQNVTFRCDPISEHNRLYWYRQTLGQGPEFLTYFQNEAQLEKSRLLSDRFSAERPKGSFSTLEIQRTEQGDSAMYLCASSFGTGGKNIQYFGAGTRLSVL.